These 22 T cell receptor beta chains share one sample of origin, sequenced in a study of T cell responses to AZD1222 COVID-19 vaccine. This table comes from immunoSEQ multiplex PCR, and its TCRdb copy is limited to in-frame clones, with some not included. The repertoire has about 160,000 clones, about 91% of them found once; the top ten carry roughly 4.4%. This specimen was peripheral blood, taken on day 0 of MenACWY control vaccination. Receptors originate from an adult in good health.

V usage is TRBV7-8 and J usage is TRBJ1-1, with D perhaps TRBD1 (6 bases). Trimming shortened V by 6 bases and J by 2 bases, and 22 bases separated the two germline ends. The CDR3 loop spans 17 amino acids. The germline V gene has CDR1 SGHVS and CDR2 FQNEAQ. DNA of the CDR3: TGTGCCAGCAGGGGGATTACATTCCTAGGGGGAAACACTGAAGCTTTCTTT. Translating it yields CASRGITFLGGNTEAFF.

V usage is TRBV5-6 and J usage is TRBJ2-7; D unclear. The V and J ends lost 0 bases and 3 bases respectively, with 7 bases between them. The germline V gene encodes CDR1 SGHDT and CDR2 YYEEEE. The CDR3 sequence is 13 residues long. This chain's CDR3 is CASSLGRFYEQYF. Here the CDR3 DNA reads TGTGCCAGCAGCTTGGGCAGATTCTACGAGCAGTACTTC.

V gene TRBV9 combines with J gene TRBJ2-5; no firm D call. This CDR3 has 14 residues. Per the germline V gene, CDR1 is SGDLS and CDR2 is YYNGEE. Trimming left V 0 bases short and J 4 bases short, with 10 bases between. As DNA, the CDR3 is TGTGCCAGCAGCGTAGGGGTTGAGCGAGAGACCCAGTACTTC. This sequence encodes CASSVGVERETQYF.

Turning to this clone: Other DNA sequences from this sample encode an identical CDR3 as well. This chain uses TRBV30 with TRBJ1-1, with D possibly matching TRBD1 (6 bases). The germline V and J ends were trimmed by 0 bases and 4 bases, with 9 bases remaining between them. The germline gives CDR1 GTSNPN, CDR2 SVGIG (reference sequence). This CDR3 has 13 amino acids. This chain's CDR3 is CAWSVRGGTEAFF. The CDR3 DNA follows: TGTGCCTGGAGTGTCCGAGGGGGCACTGAAGCTTTCTTT.

The gene calls are TRBV11-3 and TRBJ1-2; TRBD1 is a possible D gene (5 bases). The CDR3 totals 12 residues. The V end lost 1 base, the J end lost 14 bases, and 14 bases lay between the germline ends. Germline V gene sequence: CDR1 SGHNT, CDR2 YENEEA. The CDR3 loop is CASSLAGVGVTF. In DNA, the CDR3 is TGTGCCAGCAGCTTAGCGGGGGTCGGGGTAACCTTC.

This clone was recorded once. This sequence joins TRBV10-3 and TRBJ2-7; the match to TRBD2 covers 11 bases. The CDR3 contains 14 residues. From germline, CDR1 is ENHRY and CDR2 SYGVKD. V shed 3 bases and J 6 bases; nucleotides not matched to a gene: 4. The CDR3 here is CAISEGLAGGEQYF. Written as DNA, the CDR3 is TGTGCCATCAGTGAAGGTCTAGCGGGAGGCGAGCAGTACTTC.

The chain carries TRBV14 and TRBJ2-7; 12 nucleotides align to TRBD2. Germline CDR1 and CDR2: SGHDN and FVKESK. J was trimmed by 3 bases and V by 0 bases; bases with no gene match: 9. The CDR3 is made up of 18 amino acids. The CDR3 region is CASSQDLGTSGSYYEQYF. CDR3 coding DNA: TGTGCCAGCAGCCAAGATTTAGGGACTAGCGGGTCCTACTACGAGCAGTACTTC. The entire variable domain, with the rest obtained from reference TRBV14 and TRBJ2-7, is as follows: EAGVTQFPSHSVIEKGQTVTLRCDPISGHDNLYWYRRVMGKEIKFLLHFVKESKQDESGMPNNRFLAERTGGTYSTLKVQPAELEDSGVYFCASSQDLGTSGSYYEQYFGPGTRLTVT.

The V gene is TRBV9, the J gene TRBJ1-1; D is undetermined. Germline V gene lookup returns CDR1 SGDLS and CDR2 YYNGEE. Trimming removed 6 bases at V and 2 bases at J, with 14 bases between. This CDR3 region has 14 residues. The CDR3 protein is CASTYGEDNTEAFF. CDR3 coding DNA: TGTGCCAGCACGTACGGAGAAGATAACACTGAAGCTTTCTTT.

The chain recombines TRBV11-2 with TRBJ2-7; 7 bases agree with TRBD2. Trimming cost V 2 bases and J 2 bases; bases outside gene matches: 6. The CDR3 totals 15 residues. Per germline, CDR1 SGHAT and CDR2 FQNNGV. CDR3 coding DNA: TGTGCCAGCAGCTTACCGCTAGCGGACACCTACGAGCAGTACTTC. Protein product: CASSLPLADTYEQYF.

The chain joins TRBV5-4 to TRBJ2-5; D is unclear. The CDR3 runs 12 residues. In germline, CDR1 is SGHNT, CDR2 YYREEE (reference sequence). The V gene lost 0 bases and the J gene lost 5 bases, with 5 bases spanning the gap. Here the CDR3 reads CASSLVFETQYF. For the CDR3, the DNA is TGTGCCAGCAGCTTGGTTTTCGAGACCCAGTACTTC. Complete variable domain (other parts from reference TRBV5-4 and TRBJ2-5): ETGVTQSPTHLIKTRGQQVTLRCSSQSGHNTVSWYQQALGQGPQFIFQYYREEENGRGNFPPRFSGLQFPNYSSELNVNALELDDSALYLCASSLVFETQYFGPGTRLLVL.

The count of this clone is one. The V and J genes are TRBV7-9 and TRBJ2-7, with D possibly matching TRBD1 (6 bases). CDR3 length: 15 amino acids. Per the germline V gene, CDR1 is SEHNR and CDR2 is FQNEAQ (reference sequence). The ends were cut back, 4 bases at V and 5 bases at J, with 18 bases in the middle. The CDR3 nucleotides read TGTGCCAGCAGCTCGGAACTACAGGGTAGGCACGAGCAGTACTTC. Translating it yields CASSSELQGRHEQYF. Filled out from reference TRBV7-9 and TRBJ2-7, the complete variable domain reads DTGVSQNPRHKITKRGQNVTFRCDPISEHNRLYWYRQTLGQGPEFLTYFQNEAQLEKSRLLSDRFSAERPKGSFSTLEIQRTEQGDSAMYLCASSSELQGRHEQYFGPGTRLTVT.

This clone was seen just once. The genes are TRBV4-2 and TRBJ1-2; D uncertain. Germline assignment: CDR1 LGHNA and CDR2 YNFKEQ. Trimming took off 4 bases at V and 4 bases at J, with 10 bases between the two ends. The CDR3 totals 13 residues. The CDR3: CASSPPWGYGYTF. Here the CDR3 DNA reads TGTGCCAGCAGCCCGCCTTGGGGCTATGGCTACACCTTC.

This rearrangement joins TRBV24-1 to TRBJ2-7; 9 positions match TRBD1. V dropped 3 bases and J dropped 2; count of bases not matched to a gene: 4. This CDR3 has 15 residues. Germline V gene lookup returns CDR1 KGHDR and CDR2 SFDVKD. As DNA, the CDR3 is TGTGCCACCAGTGATAGGGACAGGGCCCCCTACGAGCAGTACTTC. Translated: CATSDRDRAPYEQYF.

The chain recombines TRBV9 with TRBJ1-5, with D unclear. CDR1 and CDR2 (germline): SGDLS, YYNGEE. The V end was cut by 2 bases, the J end by 2 bases, with 5 bases between. This CDR3 is built from 13 residues. CDR3 sequence (DNA): TGTGCCAGCAGCGTGCAGGGCAATCAGCCCCAGCATTTT. Protein sequence: CASSVQGNQPQHF. Variable domain in full (rest from reference TRBV9 and TRBJ1-5): DSGVTQTPKHLITATGQRVTLRCSPRSGDLSVYWYQQSLDQGLQFLIQYYNGEERAKGNILERFSAQQFPDLHSELNLSSLELGDSALYFCASSVQGNQPQHFGDGTRLSIL.

The chain recombines TRBV19 with TRBJ1-3, with D unclear. V lost 2 bases to trimming and J lost 4 bases, with 6 bases between them. Germline V CDR1 and CDR2: LNHDA, SQIVND (reference sequence). The CDR3 has 13 residues. As DNA, the CDR3 is TGTGCCAGTAGTATAAATCTGGGAAACACCATATATTTT. It translates to CASSINLGNTIYF.

CDR3 sequence reads: CASADITRTGSYEQYF. CDR3 DNA: TGTGCTAGTGCCGACATAACAAGGACAGGGTCTTACGAGCAGTACTTC. This chain links TRBV12-5 with TRBJ2-7, with 8 positions matching TRBD1. The CDR3 contains 16 residues. In germline, CDR1 is LGHNT, CDR2 FRNRAP. V gave up 7 bases and J gave up 4 bases; unmatched junction bases: 15.

This sequence joins TRBV3-1 (or the pseudogene TRBV3-2) and TRBJ2-2, with unresolved D. CDR1 is LGHDT, CDR2 YNNKEL, per germline (reference sequence). Trimming stripped 3 bases from V and 5 bases from J, with 10 bases between. The CDR3 has 14 residues. DNA of the CDR3: TGTGCCAGCAGCCAGTCCCTAGGGACCGGGGAGCTGTTTTTT. It yields the protein CASSQSLGTGELFF.

The V gene is TRBV14, the J gene TRBJ1-1; 10 nucleotides align to TRBD1. After removal of 3 bases from V and 4 bases from J, the junction contained 2 bases not matched to a gene. CDR3 length: 14 residues. In germline, CDR1 is SGHDN, CDR2 FVKESK. Written as DNA, the CDR3 is TGTGCCAGCAGCCAGACAGGGGGCTTCACTGAAGCTTTCTTT. Its protein product is CASSQTGGFTEAFF.

The J gene is TRBJ2-1, the V gene TRBV11-2; 9 positions agree with TRBD2. The CDR3 covers 16 residues. The ends lost 2 bases at V and 7 bases at J; junction bases unmatched: 9. CDR1 and CDR2 (germline): SGHAT, FQNNGV. In nucleotides, the CDR3 is TGTGCCAGCAGCTTAAGGTTAGCGGGAGTGTTTAATGAGCAGTTCTTC. It translates to CASSLRLAGVFNEQFF.

V and J are TRBV5-4 and TRBJ1-1; 9 bases fit TRBD1. V lost 0 bases and J lost 3; bases outside the gene matches: 6. The V gene's germline CDR1 is SGHNT and CDR2 YYREEE (reference sequence). CDR3 length: 16 amino acids. CDR3 sequence: CASSLGGQGGHTEAFF. The CDR3 nucleotides are TGTGCCAGCAGCTTGGGGGGACAGGGCGGCCACACTGAAGCTTTCTTT.

The chain links TRBV5-1 to TRBJ2-2; D is unresolved. In germline, CDR1 is SGHRS, CDR2 YFSETQ. This CDR3 comprises 15 residues. Trimming removed 5 bases at V and 2 bases at J, with 13 bases between. The CDR3 DNA reads TGCGCCAGCAGAAAAGTAGAATTTAACACCGGGGAGCTGTTTTTT. Amino acids: CASRKVEFNTGELFF.

The rearrangement joins TRBV27 to TRBJ2-1; 7 nucleotides agree with TRBD2. CDR3 size: 15 residues. CDR1 is MNHEY and CDR2 is SMNVEV in the germline V gene (reference sequence). V lost 5 bases to trimming and J lost 5 bases; unmatched junction nucleotides: 9. CDR3 region: CASSTRDYTNNEQFF. Here the CDR3 DNA reads TGTGCCAGCAGTACCCGGGACTACACCAACAATGAGCAGTTCTTC.